Below, one TCR beta chain is given with its context. Symptom resolution, clearance, or two negative PCRs marked the recovered donors of Cohort 3. The record originates from a study of blood T cell repertoires in COVID-19. For the study at large: COVID-19 samples, acute and convalescent, were from the United States, Italy and Spain.

The data were produced by immunoSEQ multiplex PCR, yet TCRdb's version contains in-frame clones alone and is incomplete. The table lists about 480,000 clones, roughly nine tenths of them singletons. Trimming took 4 bases from V and 7 from J; bases not matched to a gene: 4. The germline CDR1 and CDR2 sequences are SGHTA and FQGNSA. The CDR3 contains 15 residues. V gene TRBV7-2 combines with J gene TRBJ2-5, with 15 bases identical to TRBD2. This receptor was taken from a woman in her fifties or sixties who had recovered from COVID-19. The sequencing input was PBMCs or T cells enriched from blood (not recorded which). DNA of the CDR3: TGTGCCAGCAGCTGGACTAGCGGGGGGGAAGGGACCCAGTACTTC. Its translation is CASSWTSGGEGTQYF.